This TCR beta chain was identified during a study of radiotherapy plus CTLA-4 blockade in lung cancer. Study background: Objective responses were seen in 18% of patients, disease control in 31%.

This clone was detected only once. Its specificity is unknown. It was focal radiation plus CTLA-4 blockade with ipilimumab that patients with chemo-refractory metastatic non-small-cell lung cancer received. Notes on the study in general: Once radiotherapy plus ipilimumab had been given, TCR clones derived from tumor expanded in blood. Alongside interferon-beta, early blood T cell clone dynamics were reportedly the best predictor of response.

Libraries were prepared by immunoSEQ multiplex PCR; TCRdb keeps only in-frame clonotypes and omits some of them. The table includes tens of thousands of clones, around 79% detected once. The CDR3 contains 16 residues. V was cut by 7 bases and J by 3 bases, with 19 bases left in between. Germline CDR1 MNHNY, CDR2 SVGAGI (reference sequence). This sequence originates from a human donor with non-small cell lung cancer that progressed on radiotherapy plus ipilimumab. Sequences were derived from peripheral blood, sampled from a patient treated with radiotherapy plus ipilimumab. The genes are TRBV6-6 and TRBJ2-1; no reliable D call. The CDR3 nucleotides read TGTGCCAGCATCTCGACCCCACCGGACGACTACAATGAGCAGTTCTTC. It codes for CASISTPPDDYNEQFF.